This T cell receptor (beta chain) is from a study of T cell responses to AZD1222 COVID-19 vaccine. This CDR3 has 14 residues. Trimming took off 4 bases at V and 3 bases at J, with 12 bases between the two ends. Germline CDR1 reads MNHEY; CDR2 reads SVGAGI. On this clone itself: Its antigen is unknown.

TCRdb keeps only in-frame clones here, not all; method: immunoSEQ multiplex PCR. The sample records about 140,000 clones, about 90% being singletons. Study results and caveats: Across spike, vaccine-associated CD4 TCRs were found, dominant at 160-218 and 743-854. Baseline seropositivity occurred in only 5 to 7 AZD1222 recipients.

The clonotype originates from an adult who received the MenACWY meningococcal vaccine as a control. The material was peripheral blood, obtained 28 days after the second dose of the MenACWY control vaccine. The V and J genes are TRBV6-5 and TRBJ1-2, with D unresolved. The CDR3 loop is CASSSAGWDYGYTF. CDR3 DNA: TGTGCCAGCAGTTCGGCGGGGTGGGACTATGGCTACACCTTC.